Sequencing of this TCR beta chain was carried out in a study of OX40 agonist ivuxolimab in advanced cancers. Broader study findings: Dose levels from 0.1 to 3.0 mg/kg saw CD4+ and CD8+ blood T cells expand clonally by week 6.

This clone was counted many times. The antigen is unknown. Data came from immunoSEQ multiplex PCR; TCRdb stores just in-frame clones and leaves some out. The sample contains some 80,000 clones, 65% to 90% of which appear only once. The CDR3 has 14 residues. V was clipped by 1 base and J by 9 bases, with 11 bases between them. CDR1 and CDR2 (germline): SGHDT, YYEEEE. The receptor was derived from an adult with an advanced solid tumor such as melanoma, head and neck, liver or kidney cancer. V is TRBV5-6 and J is TRBJ1-6; tentative D call: TRBD1 (6 bases). The sample was CD4+ or CD8+ T cells sorted from blood, taken in a trial of the OX40 agonist ivuxolimab. CDR3 sequence: CASSLNRGRSPLHF. CDR3 nucleotide sequence: TGTGCCAGCAGCTTGAACCGGGGGCGTTCACCCCTCCACTTT.